The present entry profiles one T cell receptor (beta chain) with its context. Treatment denoted: oral pan-JAK inhibitor, 5-10 mg twice daily. Sorting separated CD4+ and CD8+ T cells out of PBMCs. This sample is part of a study of CD8+ T cells in alopecia areata. Extracted RNA was reverse transcribed into cDNA, the sequencing template. Assay: immunoSEQ multiplex PCR; the TCRdb copy retains only in-frame clones and omits some. The sample includes around 190,000 clones, about three fifths of them seen just once. CDR3 length equals 13 residues. Germline V CDR1 and CDR2: MGHRA, YSYEKL. Trimming pared 2 bases from V and 7 bases from J, leaving 8 bases between.

Here the sequenced sample was CD4+ T cells sorted from blood, taken at week 4, from a patient treated with tofacitinib. The receptor's source is a human donor with alopecia areata. The rearrangement links TRBV4-1 to TRBJ1-4; D is ambiguous. The CDR3 region has the DNA TGCGCCAGCAGCCAATTAGTAGGTGAAAAACTGTTTTTT. It specifies CASSQLVGEKLFF.